The sequence of this T cell receptor (beta chain) was determined in a study of cytomegalovirus exposure and HLA in healthy donors. The wider study: The approximately 110 validation repertoires used a platform that matched the one used for the approximately 690 first-cohort repertoires, as a later analysis reported. Notes on the study in general: Cytomegalovirus association was listed for 150 to 200 TCR beta chains. First-cohort TCR clusters were later found to tend to co-occur in the 120 or so validation repertoires.

On this clone: The antigen is unknown.

Only in-frame clones appear in the TCRdb table, and some are missing; sequencing was by immunoSEQ multiplex PCR. The repertoire consists of under 300,000 clones, with around 87% occurring once and the leading ten covering about 0.36%. Sequenced input: PBMCs. This clonotype originated in a woman aged 18-29 years in good health and CMV-seronegative.

The CDR3 DNA is TGTGCCAGCAGCCAAGTACCCGGAGGAGCGGAGCATTACAATGAGCAGTTCTTC. This gives the protein CASSQVPGGAEHYNEQFF. The genes are TRBV4-2 and TRBJ2-1, with TRBD2 as a possible D gene (5 bases). Germline CDR1 reads LGHNA; CDR2 reads YNFKEQ. The V gene lost 1 base and the J gene lost 4 bases, with 20 bases spanning the gap. The CDR3 has 18 amino acids.